This is a list of T cell receptor beta chains from one sample in a study of beta chain features in type 1 diabetes. Sequenced by immunoSEQ multiplex PCR; TCRdb stores in-frame clones only, minus some. Among about 620,000 clones, 15% to 18% were seen once, and the ten largest hold under 0.095%. The sample taken for sequencing was naive CD4+ T cells from blood. Receptor source: a young man in good health. Each CDR3 is given with its conserved first and last residue. D genes are given only for firm matches. Rows give clone size only sometimes, using once, few, many, or a class for an expanded clone.

TRBD1	TRBV6-5	NA	TRBJ2-7	TGTGCCAGCAGTTACGACAGGGGCTCCTACGAGCAGTACTTC	CASSYDRGSYEQYF
TRBD1	TRBV25-1	few	TRBJ1-5	TGTGCCAGCAGTCGGACAGGGGGTAGCAATCAGCCCCAGCATTTT	CASSRTGGSNQPQHF
NA	TRBV18	NA	TRBJ1-1	TGTGCCAGCTCACCGGCAGGACGCTGGACTTTCTTT	CASSPAGRWTFF
NA	TRBV29-1	few	TRBJ1-2	TGCAGCGTTTCCGAGGGGTATGGCTACACCTTC	CSVSEGYGYTF
TRBD1	TRBV10-3	NA	TRBJ2-5	TGTGCCATCAGTTCGAAGCCGGGACAGGGTGTGCAGACCCAGTACTTC	CAISSKPGQGVQTQYF
TRBD2	TRBV6-1	few	TRBJ2-7	TGTGCCAGCAGTGAAGTAGCGGGGGGTTACGAGCAGTACTTC	CASSEVAGGYEQYF
NA	TRBV6-6	once	TRBJ1-2	TGTGCCAGCAGTTATAACCTACAGTTAGGTGGCTACACCTTC	CASSYNLQLGGYTF
NA	TRBV28	NA	TRBJ1-1	TGTGCCAGCAGCCGCGGACAGTACACTGAAGCTTTCTTT	CASSRGQYTEAFF
NA	TRBV7-9	few	TRBJ2-2	TGTGCCAGCAGCTTAGGAGGCGCTTACGGGGAGCTGTTTTTT	CASSLGGAYGELFF
NA	TRBV28	NA	TRBJ2-1	TGTGCCAGCAGTTTCTCTTGGCAGCTTAACAATGAGCAGTTCTTC	CASSFSWQLNNEQFF
TRBD2	TRBV7-6	few	TRBJ2-1	TGTGCCAGCAGCGTTCGTGGCGGGAGCTCCTACAATGAGCAGTTCTTC	CASSVRGGSSYNEQFF
NA	TRBV30	NA	TRBJ2-5	TGTGCATCTATAAAGTCGGAGACCCAGTACTTC	CASIKSETQYF
NA	TRBV7-2	NA	TRBJ2-7	TGTGCCAGCAGCTTAGTGGCAGGTCCCTCCTACGAGCAGTACTTC	CASSLVAGPSYEQYF
TRBD2	TRBV11-3	NA	TRBJ2-3	TGTGCCAGCAGCTTCAGCGGGAGATCCACAGATACGCAGTATTTT	CASSFSGRSTDTQYF
NA	TRBV28	NA	TRBJ2-7	TGTGCCAGCAGCCCCGGACACATCTACGAGCAGTACTTC	CASSPGHIYEQYF
NA	TRBV28	few	TRBJ2-6	TGTGCCAGCAGTGGCTCAACTCCTTGGACACAAAGTCGGGCCAACGTCCTGACTTTC	CASSGSTPWTQSRANVLTF
TRBD1	TRBV18	NA	TRBJ1-1	TGTGCCAGCTCACCAAGACAGGGCCAAGAAGCTTTCTTT	CASSPRQGQEAFF
NA	TRBV10-3	NA	TRBJ2-7	TGTGCCATCAGTGGGCGCAGGGATGCCTACGAGCAGTACTTC	CAISGRRDAYEQYF
NA	TRBV6-5	few	TRBJ2-5	TGTGCCAGCAGTTTATGGGGTGAGACCCAGTACTTC	CASSLWGETQYF
NA	TRBV23-1	few	TRBJ2-3	TGCGCCAGCAGTCAATCCCGCCCAGATACGCAGTATTTT	CASSQSRPDTQYF
NA	TRBV29-1	few	TRBJ1-2	TGCAGCGTTGTATGGGCGACAAAACCCGAAGGCTACACCTTC	CSVVWATKPEGYTF
NA	TRBV28	NA	TRBJ2-7	TGTGCCAGCAGCCTCGGTACAGGGTCCTACGAGCAGTACTTC	CASSLGTGSYEQYF
NA	TRBV29-1	NA	TRBJ1-2	TGCAGCGTCAAGGTCGGGCAGGGCCACTATGGCTACACCTTC	CSVKVGQGHYGYTF
TRBD1	TRBV5-4	NA	TRBJ1-4	TGTGCCAGCAGCGGGCGACAGGGGGAGGCTAATGAAAAACTGTTTTTT	CASSGRQGEANEKLFF
NA	TRBV5-1	NA	TRBJ1-5	TGCGCCAGCAGCTGGGGACACGATGTTAGTCAGCCCCAGCATTTT	CASSWGHDVSQPQHF